The present TCR beta chain was sequenced within a study of blood T cell repertoires in COVID-19. Turning to the study itself: Whether acute or convalescent, the COVID-19 samples came from the United States, Italy and Spain.

V was trimmed by 0 bases and J by 5 bases, leaving 13 bases between them. Looked up from germline, CDR1 is LGHNA and CDR2 is YSLEER. The CDR3 length is 16 residues. Only in-frame clones appear in the TCRdb table, and some are missing; sequencing was by immunoSEQ multiplex PCR. The table shows fewer than 90,000 clones, with almost 85% occurring only once. Sequenced input: peripheral blood. The J gene is TRBJ2-2, the V gene TRBV4-3, with a possible D match to TRBD2 (6 bases). The TCR was taken from a man aged 65 to 85 with acute or convalescent COVID-19. The CDR3 DNA is TGCGCCAGCAGCCAAGATGCGGCGGGGAGTACCGGGGAGCTGTTTTTT. Its translation is CASSQDAAGSTGELFF.